The source of this T cell receptor beta chain is a study of shared clonotypes between healthy human individuals. Some 28,000 T cell genomes (about 270 ng DNA) went into each PBMC replicate. The assay was immunoSEQ multiplex PCR, and TCRdb's table has in-frame clones only and misses some. Of around 500,000 clones in the sample, approximately 82% were seen once. CDR1 SGDLS and CDR2 YYNGEE come from the germline V gene. The CDR3 sequence is 17 residues long. J was trimmed by 2 bases and V by 4 bases; bases with no gene match: 8. V is TRBV9 and J is TRBJ2-6; 8 positions agree with TRBD2. The specimen was PBMCs. This TCR derives from a woman in her thirties or forties in good health. Some clones in this sample may be carry-over from other donors' samples. The CDR3 DNA sequence: TGTGCCAGCAGCCCCAACCCAGCGGGAGCTGGGGCCAACGTCCTGACTTTC. It codes for CASSPNPAGAGANVLTF.